These 21 T cell receptor beta chains were sequenced from one sample in a study of cytomegalovirus exposure and HLA in healthy donors. Amplification used 60 Vbeta primers and 13 Jbeta primers. Sequencing used immunoSEQ multiplex PCR; TCRdb keeps in-frame clones, though not all of them. In the table there are tens of thousands of clones, less than 70% of which are singletons. The material sequenced was PBMCs. The source is a human donor in good health.

In this sample, this clone turned up a few times. The V and J genes are TRBV11-1 and TRBJ2-7, with D possibly matching TRBD1 (5 bases). CDR3 length equals 14 residues. The germline V gene encodes CDR1 SGHAT and CDR2 FQDESV (reference sequence). V lost 3 bases and J 1 base, leaving 10 bases between the germline ends. CDR3 nucleotide sequence: TGTGCCAGCAGCTTCACCAGGGTTTCCTACGAGCAGTACTTC. This codes for CASSFTRVSYEQYF.

This chain connects TRBV6-5 to TRBJ2-7; D remains unclear. Trimming removed 0 bases from V and 3 bases from J, with 12 bases in between. CDR1 and CDR2 (germline): MNHEY, SVGAGI. This CDR3 is built from 15 residues. For the CDR3, the DNA is TGTGCCAGCAGTTACTCGTTTAGAAACCGCTACGAGCAGTACTTC. This sequence encodes CASSYSFRNRYEQYF.

On this clone itself: One end of the junction does not line up with germline, which may come from a read error. The V and J genes are TRBV5-1 and TRBJ2-5, with D hard to call. Germline lookup yields CDR1 SGHRS and CDR2 YFSETQ. The CDR3 is made up of 15 amino acids. In DNA form, the CDR3 reads TGCGCCAGCAGCTTGGACGGCTTGGGCCAAGGGACCCAGTACTTC. It yields the protein CASSLDGLGQGTQYF.

The V call is TRBV10-3, the J call TRBJ2-5, with D tentatively TRBD1 (6 bases). The J call is doubtful: the DNA matches TRBJ2-7 better. Looked up from germline, CDR1 is ENHRY and CDR2 is SYGVKD. This CDR3 is built from 14 residues. CDR3 nucleotides: TGTGCCATCAGCCGGACAGAAACTCCCTACGAGCAGTACTTC. This translates into CAISRTETPYEQYF.

This clone was observed a handful of times. This sequence joins TRBV18 and TRBJ2-7; D possibly corresponds to TRBD1 (5 bases). Germline loops: CDR1 KGHSH, CDR2 LQKENI. The V end lost 5 bases, the J end lost 8 bases, and 25 bases lay between the germline ends. The CDR3 is 16 residues long. CDR3 amino acids: CASSAAPPTDTVKQYF. The DNA for the CDR3 is TGTGCCAGCTCAGCTGCCCCTCCGACGGACACAGTCAAGCAGTACTTC.

The chain uses TRBV18 and TRBJ1-6; no clear D gene. This CDR3 is built from 15 residues. CDR1 is KGHSH, CDR2 LQKENI, per germline. The ends were cut back, 5 bases at V and 5 bases at J, with 13 bases in the middle. In DNA, the CDR3 is TGTGCCAGCTCAGCTAACCGACGGGATAATTCACCCCTCCACTTT. It yields the protein CASSANRRDNSPLHF.

The chain uses TRBV11-2 and TRBJ2-7; TRBD1 might be the D (5 bases). Germline loops: CDR1 SGHAT, CDR2 FQNNGV. V lost 7 bases and J 0 bases, leaving 16 bases between the germline ends. The CDR3 is 15 amino acids. CDR3 bases: TGTGCCAGCATTCAAGGTACAGGCAGCTCCTACGAGCAGTACTTC. Amino acids: CASIQGTGSSYEQYF.

This clone occurred a few times. V gene TRBV4-1 combines with J gene TRBJ1-5, with 7 bases that match TRBD1. After removal of 2 bases from V and 6 bases from J, the junction contained 7 bases not matched to a gene. In germline, CDR1 is MGHRA, CDR2 YSYEKL. This CDR3 has 15 amino acids. The CDR3 loop reads CASSQPQRGLQPQHF. The CDR3 bases are TGCGCCAGCAGCCAACCTCAAAGGGGGCTTCAGCCCCAGCATTTT.

The chain has TRBV11-2 and TRBJ2-1; no definite D call. The CDR3 spans 12 residues. The V and J ends lost 4 bases and 9 bases respectively, with 10 bases between them. The V gene's germline CDR1 is SGHAT and CDR2 FQNNGV. CDR3 in amino acids: CASSSLVSEQFF. The CDR3 coding sequence is TGTGCCAGCAGCTCGCTAGTTAGTGAGCAGTTCTTC.

The V gene is TRBV5-1, the J gene TRBJ2-5; 8 positions agree with TRBD1. Germline assignment: CDR1 SGHRS and CDR2 YFSETQ. The CDR3 totals 15 residues. V trimming: 3 bases; J trimming: 4 bases; junction bases outside the gene matches: 8. CDR3 bases: TGCGCCAGCAGCTCAGGACAGGGCGGTTTAGAGACCCAGTACTTC. It yields the protein CASSSGQGGLETQYF.

Note on this clone: Relative to the germline gene, one junction end is altered; a read error may explain this. The chain carries TRBV4-2 and TRBJ2-1; TRBD1 agrees at 10 bases. This CDR3 contains 14 residues. CDR1 and CDR2 (germline): LGHNA, YNFKEQ. The CDR3 DNA sequence: TGTGCCAGCAGCCAAGGCCGGGACAGGGGCGTCAGGGTCTTC. Its protein is CASSQGRDRGVRVF.

The chain uses TRBV7-2 and TRBJ1-1; D unresolved. V was pared by 2 bases and J by 5 bases, with 12 bases between. Germline V CDR1 and CDR2: SGHTA, FQGNSA. The CDR3 has 14 amino acids. Written as DNA, the CDR3 is TGTGCCAGCAGCTTAATGAGCGGGGATACTGAAGCTTTCTTT. Translation gives CASSLMSGDTEAFF.

Notes on this clone: In the same sample, other DNA sequences code for this CDR3. The chain uses TRBV4-3 and TRBJ1-4; 8 bases are shared with TRBD1. Germline CDR1 reads LGHNA; CDR2 reads YSLEER. The V and J ends lost 1 base and 5 bases, in that order; junction bases with no gene match: 0. CDR3 size: 14 residues. The CDR3 loop reads CASSQGQGNEKLFF. The DNA of the CDR3 is TGCGCCAGCAGCCAAGGACAGGGGAATGAAAAACTGTTTTTT.

The CDR3 spells CASSHGGRETQYF. The CDR3 DNA is TGCGCCAGCAGCCACGGCGGGAGAGAGACCCAGTACTTC. This chain uses TRBV4-1 with TRBJ2-5, with 7 positions matching TRBD2. From germline, CDR1 is MGHRA and CDR2 YSYEKL. With 3 bases clipped from V and 4 bases from J, the junction kept 2 bases outside the gene matches. The CDR3 is 13 amino acids.

This chain joins TRBV9 and TRBJ2-7; possible D gene TRBD2, 6 bases. Trimming removed 4 bases at V and 2 bases at J, with 13 bases between. CDR1 is SGDLS, CDR2 YYNGEE, per germline. This CDR3 is built from 14 residues. CDR3 amino acids: CASSLRSGAYEQYF. CDR3 coding DNA: TGTGCCAGCAGCTTGCGGTCGGGGGCCTACGAGCAGTACTTC.

The rearrangement joins TRBV7-2 to TRBJ1-5; D possibly corresponds to TRBD1 (5 bases). CDR3 length equals 13 residues. The germline gives CDR1 SGHTA, CDR2 FQGNSA. The ends were cut back, 1 base at V and 14 bases at J, with 15 bases in the middle. This chain's CDR3 is CASSLEVGRVKHF. Here the CDR3 DNA reads TGTGCCAGCAGCTTAGAAGTCGGCAGGGTGAAGCATTTT.

The rearrangement joins TRBV5-8 to TRBJ2-3, with 10 bases identical to TRBD1. Germline CDR1 is SGHTS and CDR2 is YDEGEE. The CDR3 runs to 15 residues. J lost 4 bases, V lost 6 bases, and 8 bases had no gene match. CDR3 DNA: TGTGCCAGCACGGTGGGGGACAGGGGATCAGATACGCAGTATTTT. It codes for CASTVGDRGSDTQYF. The full variable domain, with the rest looked up from reference TRBV5-8 and TRBJ2-3, is EAGVTQSPTHLIKTRGQQATLRCSPISGHTSVYWYQQALGLGLQFLLWYDEGEERNRGNFPPRFSGRQFPNYSSELNVNALELEDSALYLCASTVGDRGSDTQYFGPGTRLTVL.

The J gene is TRBJ2-6, the V gene TRBV5-5; 8 bases match TRBD1. Unmatched junction bases numbered 5, after V lost 3 bases and J lost 3 bases. This CDR3 has 16 residues. CDR1 and CDR2 (germline): SGHKS, YYEKEE (reference sequence). The CDR3 region has the DNA TGTGCCAGCAGCTCGCAGGGGGCGCTTGGGGCCAACGTCCTGACTTTC. Protein sequence: CASSSQGALGANVLTF.

The chain has TRBV5-1 and TRBJ2-5; D gene ambiguous. The J call may be faulty, since TRBJ2-7 better matches the DNA end. CDR3 length: 12 residues. The germline gives CDR1 SGHRS, CDR2 YFSETQ. CDR3: CASSLSIYEQYF. In nucleotides, the CDR3 is TGCGCCAGCAGCTTGTCAATCTACGAGCAGTACTTC.

V usage is TRBV18 and J usage is TRBJ2-7; 9 bases line up with TRBD1. The CDR3 covers 19 residues. Germline CDR1 KGHSH, CDR2 LQKENI. Losses at the gene ends were 4 bases for V and 5 bases for J; bases not matched to a gene: 21. The DNA for the CDR3 is TGTGCCAGCTCACGATTCCCCGGGACAGGGTCAACGGAATCCAACGAGCAGTACTTC. Residues: CASSRFPGTGSTESNEQYF.

This sequence joins TRBV6-5 and TRBJ1-5; 10 nucleotides line up with TRBD1. The CDR3 contains 14 residues. The germline V gene encodes CDR1 MNHEY and CDR2 SVGAGI. J lost 5 bases, V lost 2 bases, and 0 bases had no gene match. The CDR3 bases are TGTGCCAGCAGTTACGGGACAGGGGATCAGCCCCAGCATTTT. As protein: CASSYGTGDQPQHF.